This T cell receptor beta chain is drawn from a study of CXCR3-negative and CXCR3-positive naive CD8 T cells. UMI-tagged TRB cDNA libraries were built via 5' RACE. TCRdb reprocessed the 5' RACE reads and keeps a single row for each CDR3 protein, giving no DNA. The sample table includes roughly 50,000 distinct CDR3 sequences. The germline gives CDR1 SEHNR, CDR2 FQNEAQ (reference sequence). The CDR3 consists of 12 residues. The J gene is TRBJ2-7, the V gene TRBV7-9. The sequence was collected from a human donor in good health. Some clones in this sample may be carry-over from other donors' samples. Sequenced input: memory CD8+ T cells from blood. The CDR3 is CASAVSAYEQYF.